Following are 7 T cell receptor beta chains from one sample sequenced in a study of spatial heterogeneity in lung cancer. Time point of the sample: sample taken at primary tumor resection. Unsorted whole RNA samples from tumor, nontumor lung or frozen PBMC were sequenced. One entry per CDR3 protein results from TCRdb running MiXCR on the 5' RACE reads. The data show under 40,000 distinct CDR3 sequences, 5.8% seen once. Sequenced material: PBMCs, taken at surgery. The receptors here all came from a male donor with early-stage non-small cell lung cancer.

In its sample, this clonotype ranks as medium-sized. The chain links TRBV7-9 to TRBJ1-3, with D unresolved. The germline V gene has CDR1 SEHNR and CDR2 FQNEAQ (reference sequence). CDR3 length: 15 residues. V lost 5 bases and J lost 2, with 13 bases in between. CDR3 in amino acids: CASSPPFRTGNTIYF. CDR3 nucleotides: TGTGCCAGCAGCCCTCCGTTTCGTACTGGAAACACCATATATTTT.

The chain carries TRBV6-5 and TRBJ1-1; D gene ambiguous. Germline CDR1 reads MNHEY; CDR2 reads SVGAGI. The CDR3 sequence is 15 residues long. V gave up 0 bases and J gave up 6 bases, with 14 bases separating them. CDR3 protein: CASSYSDLTGAEAFF. The CDR3 coding sequence is TGTGCCAGCAGTTACTCCGACCTCACTGGGGCTGAAGCTTTCTTT.

This clonotype came up many times. The chain recombines TRBV10-3 with TRBJ1-1; possibly TRBD1 for D (5 bases). V gave up 3 bases and J gave up 1 base, with 12 bases separating them. Germline V gives CDR1 ENHRY, CDR2 SYGVKD. The CDR3 is 15 residues long. Here the CDR3 reads CAISDYGGWNTEAFF. The CDR3 bases are TGTGCCATCAGTGATTACGGGGGGTGGAACACTGAAGCTTTCTTT.

This clonotype came up many times. The chain recombines TRBV19 with TRBJ1-5; the D gene is possibly TRBD1 (5 bases). The CDR3 covers 16 residues. V dropped 6 bases and J dropped 2 bases, with 17 bases sitting between them. Germline V gives CDR1 LNHDA, CDR2 SQIVND (reference sequence). The CDR3 coding sequence is TGTGCCAGTAGCCCAACGAGGGGAGTCGGCAATCAGCCCCAGCATTTT. This codes for CASSPTRGVGNQPQHF.

This clonotype was counted ten times or more. DNA for the CDR3: TGCGCCAGCAGCCAGTCAGACAGGGGGGAAGAGACCCAGTACTTC. Translated: CASSQSDRGEETQYF. This chain uses TRBV4-3 with TRBJ2-5, with TRBD1 matching 9 bases. Germline values: CDR1 LGHNA, CDR2 YSLEER. V lost 3 bases to trimming and J lost 3 bases; unmatched junction nucleotides: 5. CDR3 size: 15 residues.

This clonotype was detected many times. This chain joins TRBV12-3 or TRBV12-4 and TRBJ1-6; D call uncertain. Trimming stripped 3 bases from V and 10 bases from J, with 7 bases between. There are 12 residues in the CDR3. This chain's CDR3 is CASSFFGSPLHF. The CDR3 DNA reads TGTGCCAGCAGTTTCTTTGGGTCACCCCTCCACTTT.

This clonotype was counted many times. The CDR3, as DNA: TGCAGCGTAGCCGTTTCGACAGGGACTAATGAAAAACTGTTTTTT. This gives the protein CSVAVSTGTNEKLFF. The rearrangement links TRBV29-1 to TRBJ1-4; 7 bases align to TRBD1. Per the germline V gene, CDR1 is SQVTM and CDR2 is ANQGSEA. This CDR3 has 15 residues. V was pared by 6 bases and J by 2 bases, with 9 bases of the junction left unmatched.